This T cell receptor (beta chain) was found in a study of CD8 T cells in ankylosing spondylitis. Points from the study as a whole: A motif in TCR beta, a set of eight or nine highly homologous variants, appeared characteristic of ankylosing spondylitis blood. Past research had described some motif variants in reactive arthritis synovial fluid and blood.

From the 5' RACE reads, TCRdb called clonotypes with MiXCR, one entry per CDR3 protein. The sample shows more than 650,000 distinct CDR3 sequences, over 9.5% of them seen only once. This clonotype was recorded many times. Its target is unknown. The V gene lost 1 base and the J gene lost 4 bases, with 10 bases spanning the gap. This CDR3 region has 14 residues. Germline-derived CDR1 and CDR2 are SGHTA and FQGNSA. The TCR comes from a male donor with ankylosing spondylitis. The V call is TRBV7-2, the J call TRBJ2-5; D remains unclear. Sequences were obtained from blood, either unsorted or a sorted T cell fraction (not recorded which). CDR3 sequence (DNA): TGTGCCAGCAGCTTAGATGGTGGCGGAGAGACCCAGTACTTC. Protein product: CASSLDGGGETQYF.